A single sample is the source of the 25 T cell receptor beta chains below, sequenced in a study of radiation and T cells in renal cell carcinoma. The repertoire was sequenced with immunoSEQ multiplex PCR; TCRdb's copy has only in-frame clones and lacks some. Of tens of thousands of clones in the sample, 65% to 85% were seen once. Time point of the sample: baseline pretreatment blood. Treatment given: 15 Gy SBRT to primary tumor, nephrectomy 4 weeks later. Specimen: blood, collected from a patient whose treatment included radiotherapy and nephrectomy. The receptors come from a man in his fifties or sixties with renal cell carcinoma.

J is TRBJ2-3 and V is TRBV10-3; D unresolved. Germline values: CDR1 ENHRY, CDR2 SYGVKD. The CDR3 has 12 amino acids. Trimming pared 7 bases from V and 3 bases from J, leaving 8 bases between. In DNA form, the CDR3 reads TGTGCCATCAAGTCAGAAACAGATACGCAGTATTTT. Translated: CAIKSETDTQYF.

This chain links TRBV7-9 with TRBJ1-1, with a weak D call TRBD1 (5 bases). Germline values: CDR1 SEHNR, CDR2 FQNEAQ (reference sequence). This CDR3 is 13 amino acids long. V shed 6 bases and J shed 2 bases, with 10 bases lying between them. The CDR3 loop is CASRGDRNTEAFF. The CDR3 region has the DNA TGTGCCAGCAGGGGGGACCGCAACACTGAAGCTTTCTTT.

V gene TRBV9 combines with J gene TRBJ2-7; no definite D call. The CDR3 sequence is 13 residues long. CDR1 and CDR2 from the germline V gene are SGDLS and YYNGEE. Trimming took off 0 bases at V and 4 bases at J, with 8 bases between the two ends. The CDR3, as DNA: TGTGCCAGCAGCGTAGGTGAGCGTTACGAGCAGTACTTC. As protein: CASSVGERYEQYF.

The chain combines TRBV6-5 with TRBJ2-5, with TRBD2 identical over 10 bases. V was clipped by 3 bases and J by 5 bases; unmatched bases: 9. The CDR3 loop spans 16 amino acids. Looked up from germline, CDR1 is MNHEY and CDR2 is SVGAGI. CDR3 loop: CASSYWTSGAGETQYF. CDR3 coding DNA: TGTGCCAGCAGTTATTGGACTAGCGGAGCTGGTGAGACCCAGTACTTC.

J is TRBJ2-3 and V is TRBV15, with 11 positions matching TRBD1. Germline assignment: CDR1 LNHNV and CDR2 YYDKDF (reference sequence). The CDR3 contains 17 residues. Trimming removed 0 bases from V and 4 bases from J; junction bases left unmatched: 6. CDR3 protein: CATSRDRTGGGSDTQYF. CDR3 in DNA: TGTGCCACCAGCAGAGACCGGACAGGGGGCGGGTCAGATACGCAGTATTTT.

The chain carries TRBV7-6 and TRBJ2-7; 8 nucleotides align to TRBD1. The trim removed 1 base at V and 2 bases at J, leaving 10 bases unmatched. This CDR3 comprises 17 residues. Germline V gene sequence: CDR1 SGHVS, CDR2 FNYEAQ. This chain's CDR3 is CASSLVQGTGPAYEQYF. Here the CDR3 DNA reads TGTGCCAGCAGCTTAGTCCAAGGGACAGGCCCGGCCTACGAGCAGTACTTC.

This sequence joins TRBV30 and TRBJ2-4, with D perhaps TRBD2 (7 bases). Germline V gene data show CDR1 as GTSNPN and CDR2 as SVGIG (reference sequence). V lost 0 bases, J lost 1 base, and 10 bases lay in between. The CDR3 sequence is 15 residues long. The CDR3 reads CAWSVGRGAKNIQYF. For the CDR3, the DNA is TGTGCCTGGAGTGTAGGGAGGGGGGCCAAAAACATTCAGTACTTC.

This chain connects TRBV4-1 to TRBJ2-1; TRBD1 might be the D (5 bases). There are 16 residues in the CDR3. Germline V lookup: CDR1 MGHRA, CDR2 YSYEKL. Between the trimmed V and J ends, which lost 1 base and 0 bases, there was a span of 10 bases. The CDR3 protein is CASSQGQGTSYNEQFF. The CDR3 nucleotides are TGCGCCAGCAGCCAAGGTCAGGGCACCTCCTACAATGAGCAGTTCTTC.

The chain carries TRBV19 and TRBJ2-1; D uncertain. V lost 3 bases to trimming and J lost 8 bases, with 14 bases between them. The CDR3 runs to 14 residues. Germline CDR1 and CDR2: LNHDA and SQIVND (reference sequence). In DNA form, the CDR3 reads TGTGCCAGTAGTATGCCGGGTCTAAGGTATGAGCAGTTCTTC. Amino acid sequence: CASSMPGLRYEQFF.

The V gene is TRBV6-1, the J gene TRBJ2-3, with D perhaps TRBD2 (6 bases). The CDR3 is 14 residues long. Germline assignment: CDR1 MNHNS and CDR2 SASEGT. V was shortened by 8 bases and J by 3 bases, with 15 bases between the two germline ends. CDR3 amino acids: CASSSGRITDTQYF. The DNA of the CDR3 is TGTGCCAGCTCCTCAGGGAGGATAACAGATACGCAGTATTTT.

V is TRBV19 and J is TRBJ2-7; weak D call: TRBD1 (7 bases). Germline V lookup: CDR1 LNHDA, CDR2 SQIVND (reference sequence). The CDR3 loop spans 13 amino acids. Trimming stripped 6 bases from V and 3 bases from J, with 12 bases between. The CDR3 DNA reads TGTGCCAGTAGGCGGGACAGCCACTACGAGCAGTACTTC. Its protein product is CASRRDSHYEQYF.

This chain uses TRBV2 with TRBJ2-7, with 7 bases lining up with TRBD1. The CDR3 contains 12 residues. Trimming at V came to 7 bases and at J to 4 bases, leaving 4 bases not matched to a gene. In germline, CDR1 is SNHLY, CDR2 FYNNEI. CDR3 loop: CASTGQIYEQYF. In nucleotides, the CDR3 is TGTGCCAGCACGGGACAGATATACGAGCAGTACTTC.

The genes are TRBV15 and TRBJ2-3; D is perhaps TRBD1 or TRBD2 (6 bases each). The CDR3 is made up of 15 amino acids. V was cut by 1 base and J by 4 bases, with 12 bases left in between. Germline lookup yields CDR1 LNHNV and CDR2 YYDKDF (reference sequence). The CDR3 coding sequence is TGTGCCACCAGCAGAGTAAGGGGGACTCCAGATACGCAGTATTTT. It yields the protein CATSRVRGTPDTQYF.

The chain employs TRBV28 and TRBJ1-4; D unresolved. V was clipped by 11 bases and J by 5 bases, with 15 bases between them. The V gene's germline CDR1 is MDHEN and CDR2 SYDVKM. The CDR3 totals 13 residues. The CDR3 DNA reads as TGTGCCGGCACGGAAAGGATGAATGAAAAACTGTTTTTT. It codes for CAGTERMNEKLFF.

The chain recombines TRBV27 with TRBJ2-6; 9 nucleotides match TRBD1. CDR1 is MNHEY and CDR2 is SMNVEV in the germline V gene (reference sequence). Trimming at V came to 5 bases and at J to 0 bases, leaving 8 bases not matched to a gene. The CDR3 extends over 18 amino acids. CDR3 loop: CASSPWTGAYSGANVLTF. CDR3 nucleotides: TGTGCCAGCAGTCCATGGACAGGGGCATACTCTGGGGCCAACGTCCTGACTTTC.

This chain links TRBV4-3 with TRBJ2-3, with TRBD1 matching over 8 bases. Unmatched junction bases numbered 14, after V lost 2 bases and J lost 7 bases. The V gene's germline CDR1 is LGHNA and CDR2 YSLEER. The CDR3 length is 17 residues. For the CDR3, the DNA is TGCGCCAGCAGCCAATCCGGGACAGGACTATCCCCCTATACGCAGTATTTT. Translating it yields CASSQSGTGLSPYTQYF.

The genes are TRBV7-8 and TRBJ1-2; D not certain. CDR1 SGHVS and CDR2 FQNEAQ come from the germline V gene. V was pared by 1 base and J by 5 bases, with 14 bases between. This CDR3 has 15 amino acids. In DNA, the CDR3 is TGTGCCAGCAGCTTAGTTGACTCGCCCCGATATGGCTACACCTTC. Protein: CASSLVDSPRYGYTF.

J is TRBJ2-3 and V is TRBV10-3; D remains ambiguous. Between the trimmed V and J ends, which lost 2 bases and 2 bases, there was a span of 2 bases. The V gene's germline CDR1 is ENHRY and CDR2 SYGVKD. The CDR3 extends over 12 amino acids. CDR3 region: CAISENTDTQYF. The CDR3 nucleotides read TGTGCCATCAGTGAGAACACAGATACGCAGTATTTT.

V is TRBV28 and J is TRBJ1-1; no firm D call. Germline V CDR1 and CDR2: MDHEN, SYDVKM. This CDR3 contains 14 residues. V was shortened by 5 bases and J by 1 base, with 11 bases between the two germline ends. The CDR3 here is CASSGGWENTEAFF. CDR3 bases: TGTGCCAGCAGTGGAGGGTGGGAGAACACTGAAGCTTTCTTT. Complete variable domain (other parts from reference TRBV28 and TRBJ1-1): DVKVTQSSRYLVKRTGEKVFLECVQDMDHENMFWYRQDPGLGLRLIYFSYDVKMKEKGDIPEGYSVSREKKERFSLILESASTNQTSMYLCASSGGWENTEAFFGQGTRLTVV.

The CDR3 sequence is CASTPADTNSPLHF. CDR3 bases: TGCGCCAGCACACCGGCGGACACGAATTCACCCCTCCACTTT. This chain joins TRBV5-1 and TRBJ1-6; TRBD1 might be the D (5 bases). Trimming shortened V by 6 bases and J by 7 bases, and 14 bases separated the two germline ends. This CDR3 region has 14 residues. Germline values: CDR1 SGHRS, CDR2 YFSETQ. Full variable domain (rest looked up from reference TRBV5-1 and TRBJ1-6): KAGVTQTPRYLIKTRGQQVTLSCSPISGHRSVSWYQQTPGQGLQFLFEYFSETQRNKGNFPGRFSGRQFSNSRSEMNVSTLELGDSALYLCASTPADTNSPLHFGNGTRLTVT.

This CDR3 reads CASSRRNSNQPQHF. The CDR3 nucleotides are TGCGCCAGCAGCCGAAGAAATAGCAATCAGCCCCAGCATTTT. V gene TRBV4-1 combines with J gene TRBJ1-5; D uncertain. The CDR3 runs to 14 residues. V was trimmed by 4 bases and J by 0 bases, leaving 7 bases between them. From germline, CDR1 is MGHRA and CDR2 YSYEKL.

The chain combines TRBV28 with TRBJ1-1; no clear D gene. The CDR3 extends over 16 amino acids. The V end was cut by 6 bases, the J end by 1 base, with 18 bases between. Looked up from germline, CDR1 is MDHEN and CDR2 is SYDVKM. The CDR3 region is CASSRPSTQRNTEAFF. CDR3 sequence (DNA): TGTGCCAGCAGCCGACCCTCCACACAAAGGAACACTGAAGCTTTCTTT. Filled out from reference TRBV28 and TRBJ1-1, the complete variable domain reads DVKVTQSSRYLVKRTGEKVFLECVQDMDHENMFWYRQDPGLGLRLIYFSYDVKMKEKGDIPEGYSVSREKKERFSLILESASTNQTSMYLCASSRPSTQRNTEAFFGQGTRLTVV.

V is TRBV6-5 and J is TRBJ2-5; D call uncertain. V lost 5 bases and J lost 1, with 14 bases in between. This CDR3 spans 15 amino acids. CDR1 is MNHEY and CDR2 is SVGAGI in the germline V gene. CDR3: CASSPLQAVQETQYF. The CDR3 nucleotides read TGTGCCAGCAGTCCCCTCCAGGCGGTCCAAGAGACCCAGTACTTC.

The chain carries TRBV11-3 and TRBJ2-7; tentatively, D is TRBD1 or TRBD2 (5 bases each). Germline V gene data show CDR1 as SGHNT and CDR2 as YENEEA. V was trimmed by 3 bases and J by 3 bases, leaving 15 bases between them. The CDR3 is made up of 15 amino acids. The CDR3 protein is CASSFSGTGIYEQYF. The CDR3 DNA reads as TGTGCCAGCAGCTTTAGTGGGACGGGAATCTACGAGCAGTACTTC.

The V gene is TRBV10-1, the J gene TRBJ2-5; D is unclear. The end of the DNA is better explained by TRBJ2-7, so the J call may be wrong. The CDR3 contains 15 residues. CDR1 WNHNN and CDR2 SYGVQD come from the germline V gene (reference sequence). CDR3 coding DNA: TGCGCCAGCAGTGAGCCGGGTATGGGGTTCTACGAGCAGTACTTC. It is translated as CASSEPGMGFYEQYF.